The 4 T cell receptor beta chains below all came from one sample that was sequenced in a study of tumour-infiltrating T cells in Burkitt lymphoma. Clones were read by immunoSEQ multiplex PCR, and TCRdb kept only the in-frame ones, dropping some. The table has tens of thousands of clones, around 31% seen once. Source material: tumor tissue. The receptors originated from a human donor with Burkitt lymphoma.

This clone was seen more than once but under ten times. The chain carries TRBV29-1 and TRBJ2-2, with TRBD1 as a possible D gene (6 bases). Germline CDR1 SQVTM, CDR2 ANQGSEA. Trimming cost V 4 bases and J 5 bases, with 14 bases left between them. This CDR3 spans 14 amino acids. The CDR3 protein is CSVGWGQPTGELFF. The CDR3 DNA is TGCAGCGTTGGGTGGGGGCAACCTACCGGGGAGCTGTTTTTT.

Only a few counts were recorded for this clone. The rearrangement uses TRBV7-2 and TRBJ1-4; D is ambiguous. Trimming removed 1 base at V and 2 bases at J, with 5 bases between. Per the germline V gene, CDR1 is SGHTA and CDR2 is FQGNSA. The CDR3 spans 14 residues. CDR3 amino acids: CASSLGATNEKLFF. The CDR3 nucleotides read TGTGCCAGCAGCTTAGGAGCGACTAATGAAAAACTGTTTTTT. Filled out from reference TRBV7-2 and TRBJ1-4, the complete variable domain reads GAGVSQSPSNKVTEKGKDVELRCDPISGHTALYWYRQSLGQGLEFLIYFQGNSAPDKSGLPSDRFSAERTGGSVSTLTIQRTQQEDSAVYLCASSLGATNEKLFFGSGTQLSVL.

This clone was observed a few times. This rearrangement joins TRBV11-1 to TRBJ2-1, with 8 positions matching TRBD1. V trimming: 5 bases; J trimming: 8 bases; junction bases outside the gene matches: 8. The CDR3 is made up of 14 amino acids. Germline assignment: CDR1 SGHAT and CDR2 FQDESV (reference sequence). The DNA for the CDR3 is TGTGCCAGCAGCCGGACAGGGACCCCCTATGAGCAGTTCTTC. Its translation is CASSRTGTPYEQFF.

V gene TRBV4-2 combines with J gene TRBJ2-5; D is possibly TRBD2 (6 bases). The CDR3 consists of 16 residues. CDR1 and CDR2 (germline): LGHNA, YNFKEQ. Trimming took off 1 base at V and 5 bases at J, with 17 bases between the two ends. The chain's CDR3 is CASSQGDSIVGETQYF. CDR3 nucleotides: TGTGCCAGCAGCCAAGGGGACTCTATAGTAGGGGAGACCCAGTACTTC.